Included here is one T cell receptor beta chain sequence, with context. Its specificity is unknown. This CDR3 spans 13 amino acids. Trimming shortened V by 5 bases and J by 5 bases, and 13 bases separated the two germline ends. The germline CDR1 and CDR2 sequences are MNHNY and SVGAGI (reference sequence). The data are from a study of cytomegalovirus exposure and HLA in healthy donors. Study conclusions and caveats: In a later analysis, TCR beta V- and J-gene trimming was associated with a missense DCLRE1C variant. The study had only CMV serostatus as immune exposure information. Later analysis identified several of the most significant clusters that appeared linked to common viral pathogens. The study assumed roughly uniform donor sequencing depth for presence/absence analyses.

PCR involved 60 Vbeta and 13 Jbeta primers. The data were produced by immunoSEQ multiplex PCR, yet TCRdb's version contains in-frame clones alone and is incomplete. This sample has some 130,000 clones, with over 65% found just once. The material sequenced was PBMCs. The sequence was obtained from a man between 45 and 60 years old in good health and CMV-seronegative. This sequence joins TRBV6-6 and TRBJ2-7; D perhaps matches TRBD2 (5 bases). The CDR3 is CASSQLGGNEQYF. CDR3 coding DNA: TGTGCCAGCAGTCAACTAGGCGGTAACGAGCAGTACTTC.